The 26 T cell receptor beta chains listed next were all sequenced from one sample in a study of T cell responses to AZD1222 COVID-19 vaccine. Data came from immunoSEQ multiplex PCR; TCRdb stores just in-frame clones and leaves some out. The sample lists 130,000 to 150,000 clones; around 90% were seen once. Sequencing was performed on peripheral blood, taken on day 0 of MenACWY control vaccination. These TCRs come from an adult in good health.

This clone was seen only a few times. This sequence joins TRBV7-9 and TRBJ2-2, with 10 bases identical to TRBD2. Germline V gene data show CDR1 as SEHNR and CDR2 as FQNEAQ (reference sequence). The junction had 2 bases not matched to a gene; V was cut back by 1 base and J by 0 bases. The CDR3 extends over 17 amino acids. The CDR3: CASSLGGLAANTGELFF. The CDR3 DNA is TGTGCCAGCAGCTTAGGAGGACTAGCGGCGAACACCGGGGAGCTGTTTTTT.

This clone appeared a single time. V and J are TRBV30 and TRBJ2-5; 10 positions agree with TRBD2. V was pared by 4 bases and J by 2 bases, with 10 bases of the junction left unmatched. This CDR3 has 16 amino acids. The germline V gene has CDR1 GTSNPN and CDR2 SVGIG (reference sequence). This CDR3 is CAWTVPLAGRQETQYF. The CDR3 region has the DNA TGTGCCTGGACCGTTCCACTAGCGGGGCGACAAGAGACCCAGTACTTC.

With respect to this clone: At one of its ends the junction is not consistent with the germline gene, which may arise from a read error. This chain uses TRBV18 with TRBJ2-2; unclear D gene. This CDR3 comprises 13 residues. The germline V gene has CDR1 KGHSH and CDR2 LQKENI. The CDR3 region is CATSYGETGELFF. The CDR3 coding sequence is TGTGCCACCTCATATGGAGAGACCGGGGAGCTGTTTTTT.

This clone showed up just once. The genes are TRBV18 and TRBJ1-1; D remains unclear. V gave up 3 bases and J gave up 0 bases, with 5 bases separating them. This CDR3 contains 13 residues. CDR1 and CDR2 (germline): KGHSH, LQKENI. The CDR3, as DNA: TGTGCCAGCTCACCGGCCCTGAACACTGAAGCTTTCTTT. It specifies CASSPALNTEAFF.

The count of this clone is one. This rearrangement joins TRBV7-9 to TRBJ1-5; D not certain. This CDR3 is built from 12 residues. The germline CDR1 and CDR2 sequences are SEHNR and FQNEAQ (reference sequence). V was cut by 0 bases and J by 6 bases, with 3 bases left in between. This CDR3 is CASSLASQPQHF. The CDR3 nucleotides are TGTGCCAGCAGCTTAGCAAGTCAGCCCCAGCATTTT.

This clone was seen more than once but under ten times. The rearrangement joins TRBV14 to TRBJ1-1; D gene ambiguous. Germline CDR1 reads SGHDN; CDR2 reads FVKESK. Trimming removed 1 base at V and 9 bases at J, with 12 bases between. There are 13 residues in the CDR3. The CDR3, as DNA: TGTGCCAGCAGCCAAGTATACGAGGCGCAAGCTTTCTTT. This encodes CASSQVYEAQAFF. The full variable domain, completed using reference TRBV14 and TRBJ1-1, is EAGVTQFPSHSVIEKGQTVTLRCDPISGHDNLYWYRRVMGKEIKFLLHFVKESKQDESGMPNNRFLAERTGGTYSTLKVQPAELEDSGVYFCASSQVYEAQAFFGQGTRLTVV.

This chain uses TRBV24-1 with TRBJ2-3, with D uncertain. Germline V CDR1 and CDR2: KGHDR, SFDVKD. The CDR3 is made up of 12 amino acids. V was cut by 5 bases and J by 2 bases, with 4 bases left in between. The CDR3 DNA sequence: TGTGCCACCAGTGGGCTCACAGATACGCAGTATTTT. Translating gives CATSGLTDTQYF.

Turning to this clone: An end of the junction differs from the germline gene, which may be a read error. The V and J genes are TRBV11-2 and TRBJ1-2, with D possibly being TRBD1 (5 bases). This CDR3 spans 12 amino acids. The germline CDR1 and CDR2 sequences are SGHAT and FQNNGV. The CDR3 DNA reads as TGTGCCAGCAGCCTAGACAGTTATGGCTACACCTTC. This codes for CASSLDSYGYTF.

CDR3 sequence: CASSEARRGSPLHF. CDR3 DNA sequence: TGTGCCAGCAGTGAAGCGCGGAGGGGTTCACCCCTCCACTTT. This rearrangement joins TRBV6-1 to TRBJ1-6; a possible D gene is TRBD1 (5 bases). V was shortened by 0 bases and J by 9 bases, with 9 bases between the two germline ends. Germline lookup yields CDR1 MNHNS and CDR2 SASEGT. CDR3 length: 14 residues.

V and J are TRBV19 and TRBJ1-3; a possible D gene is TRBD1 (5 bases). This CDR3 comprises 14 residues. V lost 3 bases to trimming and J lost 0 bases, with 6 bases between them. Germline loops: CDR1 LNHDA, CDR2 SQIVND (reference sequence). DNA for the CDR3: TGTGCCAGTAGTATCGACAGCTCTGGAAACACCATATATTTT. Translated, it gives CASSIDSSGNTIYF.

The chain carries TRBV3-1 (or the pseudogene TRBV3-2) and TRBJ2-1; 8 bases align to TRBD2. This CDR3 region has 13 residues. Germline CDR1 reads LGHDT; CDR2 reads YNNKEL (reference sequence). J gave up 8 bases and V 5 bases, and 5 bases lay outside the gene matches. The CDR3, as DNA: TGTGCCAGCAGCGCCGGGGGGGCCTATGAGCAGTTCTTC. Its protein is CASSAGGAYEQFF.

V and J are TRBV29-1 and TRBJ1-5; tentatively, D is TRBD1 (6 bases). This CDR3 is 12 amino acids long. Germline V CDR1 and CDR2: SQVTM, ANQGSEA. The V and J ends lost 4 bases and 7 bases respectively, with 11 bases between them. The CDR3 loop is CSVGRRGQPQHF. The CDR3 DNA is TGCAGCGTTGGCAGAAGGGGGCAGCCCCAGCATTTT.

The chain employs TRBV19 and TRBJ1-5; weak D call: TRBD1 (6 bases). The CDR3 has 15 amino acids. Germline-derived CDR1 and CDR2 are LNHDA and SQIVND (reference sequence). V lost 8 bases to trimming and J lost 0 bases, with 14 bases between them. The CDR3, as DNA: TGTGCCAGTTCGGACAGTACTTTTAGCAATCAGCCCCAGCATTTT. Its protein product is CASSDSTFSNQPQHF.

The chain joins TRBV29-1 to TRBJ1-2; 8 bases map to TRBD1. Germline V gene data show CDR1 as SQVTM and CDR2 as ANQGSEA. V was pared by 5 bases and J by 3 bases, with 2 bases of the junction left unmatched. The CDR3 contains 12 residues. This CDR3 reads CSVNRGDYGYTF. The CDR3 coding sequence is TGCAGCGTTAACAGGGGGGACTATGGCTACACCTTC.

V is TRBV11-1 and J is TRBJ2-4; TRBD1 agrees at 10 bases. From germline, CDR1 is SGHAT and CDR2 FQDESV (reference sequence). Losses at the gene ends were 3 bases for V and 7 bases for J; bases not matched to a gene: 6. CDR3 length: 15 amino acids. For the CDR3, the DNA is TGTGCCAGCAGCTTCTCACTGGGACAGGGGAACATTCAGTACTTC. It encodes CASSFSLGQGNIQYF.

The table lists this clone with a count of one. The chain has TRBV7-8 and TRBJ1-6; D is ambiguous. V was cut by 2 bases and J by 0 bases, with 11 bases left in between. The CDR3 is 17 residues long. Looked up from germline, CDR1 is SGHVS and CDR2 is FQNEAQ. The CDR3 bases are TGTGCCAGCAGCTTATTCGTGTCACGCTCCTATAATTCACCCCTCCACTTT. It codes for CASSLFVSRSYNSPLHF.

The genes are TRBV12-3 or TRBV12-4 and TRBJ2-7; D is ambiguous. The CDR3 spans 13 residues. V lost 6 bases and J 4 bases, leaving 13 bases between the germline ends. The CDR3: CASRPPGVYEQYF. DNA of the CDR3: TGTGCCAGCAGGCCACCAGGTGTATACGAGCAGTACTTC.

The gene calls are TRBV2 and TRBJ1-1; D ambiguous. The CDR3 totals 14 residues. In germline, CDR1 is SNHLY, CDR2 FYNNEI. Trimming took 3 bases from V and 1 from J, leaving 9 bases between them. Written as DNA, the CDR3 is TGTGCCAGCAGTGACTCCCTTGGGAACACTGAAGCTTTCTTT. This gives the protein CASSDSLGNTEAFF.

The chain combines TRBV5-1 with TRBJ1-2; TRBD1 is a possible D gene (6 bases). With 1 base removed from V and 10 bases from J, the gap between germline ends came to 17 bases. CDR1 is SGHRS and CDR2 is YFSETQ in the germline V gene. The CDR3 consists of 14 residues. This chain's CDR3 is CASSLMEGVTVYTF. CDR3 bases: TGCGCCAGCAGCTTGATGGAGGGGGTCACTGTCTACACCTTC.

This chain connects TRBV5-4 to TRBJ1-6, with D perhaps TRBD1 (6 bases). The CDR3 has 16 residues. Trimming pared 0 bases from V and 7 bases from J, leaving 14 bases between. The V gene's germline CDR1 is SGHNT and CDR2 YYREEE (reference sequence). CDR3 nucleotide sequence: TGTGCCAGCAGCTTGGCAGGGGTCGGCGTAAATTCACCCCTCCACTTT. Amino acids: CASSLAGVGVNSPLHF.

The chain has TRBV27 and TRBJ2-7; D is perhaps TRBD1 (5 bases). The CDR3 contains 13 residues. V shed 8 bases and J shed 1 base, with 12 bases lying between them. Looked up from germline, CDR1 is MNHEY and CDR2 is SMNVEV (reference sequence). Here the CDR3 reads CASGARVSYEQYF. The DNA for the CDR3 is TGTGCCAGCGGGGCCCGGGTATCCTACGAGCAGTACTTC.

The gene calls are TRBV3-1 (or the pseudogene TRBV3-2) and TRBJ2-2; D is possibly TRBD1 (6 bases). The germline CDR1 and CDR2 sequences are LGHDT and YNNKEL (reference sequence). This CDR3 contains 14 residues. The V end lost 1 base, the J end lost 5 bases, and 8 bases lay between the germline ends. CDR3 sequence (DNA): TGTGCCAGCAGCCAAGTAAGGGGGACCGGGGAGCTGTTTTTT. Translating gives CASSQVRGTGELFF.

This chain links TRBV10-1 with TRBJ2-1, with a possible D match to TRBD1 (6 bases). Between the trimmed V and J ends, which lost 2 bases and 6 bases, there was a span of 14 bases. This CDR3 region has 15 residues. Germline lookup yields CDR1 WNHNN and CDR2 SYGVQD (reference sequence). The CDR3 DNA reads TGCGCCAGCAGTGAGGTGGGGGCCCTCTCCAATGAGCAGTTCTTC. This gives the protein CASSEVGALSNEQFF.

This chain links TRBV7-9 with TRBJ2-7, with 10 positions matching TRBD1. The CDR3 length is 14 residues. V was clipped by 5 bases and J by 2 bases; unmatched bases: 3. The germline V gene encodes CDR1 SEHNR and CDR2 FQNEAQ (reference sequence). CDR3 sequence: CASSVGQGTYEQYF. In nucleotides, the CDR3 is TGTGCCAGCAGCGTGGGACAGGGGACCTACGAGCAGTACTTC.

The CDR3 spells CASSLANIGGRNEKLFF. The CDR3 coding sequence is TGTGCCAGCAGCTTAGCTAACATAGGGGGCCGTAATGAAAAACTGTTTTTT. This chain uses TRBV7-9 with TRBJ1-4; the match to TRBD1 covers 7 bases. The CDR3 covers 17 residues. V shed 0 bases and J 4 bases; nucleotides not matched to a gene: 8. Germline assignment: CDR1 SEHNR and CDR2 FQNEAQ (reference sequence).

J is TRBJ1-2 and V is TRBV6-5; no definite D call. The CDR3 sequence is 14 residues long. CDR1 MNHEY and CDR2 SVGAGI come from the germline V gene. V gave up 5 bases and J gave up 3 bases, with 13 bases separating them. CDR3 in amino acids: CASSTASRDYGYTF. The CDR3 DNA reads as TGTGCCAGCAGTACCGCCTCTCGGGACTATGGCTACACCTTC.